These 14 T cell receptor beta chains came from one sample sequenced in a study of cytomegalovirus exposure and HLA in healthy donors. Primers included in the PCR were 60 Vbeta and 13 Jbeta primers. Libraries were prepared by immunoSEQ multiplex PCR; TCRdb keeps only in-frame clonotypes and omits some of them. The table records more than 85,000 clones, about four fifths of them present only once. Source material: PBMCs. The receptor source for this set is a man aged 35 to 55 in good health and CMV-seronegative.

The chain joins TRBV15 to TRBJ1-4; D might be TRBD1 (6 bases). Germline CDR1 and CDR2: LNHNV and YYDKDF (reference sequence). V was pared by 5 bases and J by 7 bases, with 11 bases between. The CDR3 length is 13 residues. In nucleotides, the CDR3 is TGTGCCACCAGCGGGGGGGGCGGTGAAAAACTGTTTTTT. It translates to CATSGGGGEKLFF.

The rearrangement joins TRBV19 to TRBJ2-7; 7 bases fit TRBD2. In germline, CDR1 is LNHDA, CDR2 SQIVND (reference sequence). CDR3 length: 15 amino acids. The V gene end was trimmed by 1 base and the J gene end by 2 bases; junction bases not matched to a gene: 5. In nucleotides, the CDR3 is TGTGCCAGTAGTATAGGGGGGAGGGGACCCTACGAGCAGTACTTC. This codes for CASSIGGRGPYEQYF.

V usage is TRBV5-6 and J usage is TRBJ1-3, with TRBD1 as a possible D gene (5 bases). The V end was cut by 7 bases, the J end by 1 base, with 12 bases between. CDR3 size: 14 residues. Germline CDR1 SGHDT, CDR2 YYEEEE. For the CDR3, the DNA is TGTGCCAGCCGGATTCAGGGATCTGGAAACACCATATATTTT. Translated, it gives CASRIQGSGNTIYF.

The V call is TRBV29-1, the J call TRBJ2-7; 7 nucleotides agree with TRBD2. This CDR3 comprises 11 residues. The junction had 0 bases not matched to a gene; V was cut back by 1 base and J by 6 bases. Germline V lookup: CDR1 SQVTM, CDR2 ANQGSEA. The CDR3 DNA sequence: TGCAGCGTTGAAGGGACTAGCGAGCAGTACTTC. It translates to CSVEGTSEQYF.

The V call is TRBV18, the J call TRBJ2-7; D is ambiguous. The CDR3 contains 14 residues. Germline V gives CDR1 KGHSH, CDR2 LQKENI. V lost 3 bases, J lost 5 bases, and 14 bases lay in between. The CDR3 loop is CASSPISSSDEQYF. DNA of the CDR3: TGTGCCAGCTCACCGATCTCCAGTTCTGACGAGCAGTACTTC.

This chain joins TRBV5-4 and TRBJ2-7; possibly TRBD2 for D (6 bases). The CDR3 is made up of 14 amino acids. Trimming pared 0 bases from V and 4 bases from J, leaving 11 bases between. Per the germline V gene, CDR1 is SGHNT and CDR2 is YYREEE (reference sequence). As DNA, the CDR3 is TGTGCCAGCAGCTTGGGGGACGGGGGTTACGAGCAGTACTTC. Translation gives CASSLGDGGYEQYF.

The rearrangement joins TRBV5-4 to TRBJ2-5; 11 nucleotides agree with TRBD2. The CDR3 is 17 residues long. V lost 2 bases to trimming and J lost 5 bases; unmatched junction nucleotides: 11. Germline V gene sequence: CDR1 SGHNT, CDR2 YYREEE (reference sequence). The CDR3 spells CASSFGSGRAGGETQYF. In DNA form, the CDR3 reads TGTGCCAGCAGCTTCGGTAGCGGGAGGGCCGGGGGGGAGACCCAGTACTTC.

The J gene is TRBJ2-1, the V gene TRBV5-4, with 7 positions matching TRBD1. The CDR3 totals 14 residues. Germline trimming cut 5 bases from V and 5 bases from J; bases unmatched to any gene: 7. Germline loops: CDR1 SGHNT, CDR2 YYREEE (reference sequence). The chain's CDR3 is CASSLTGIHNEQFF. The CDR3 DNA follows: TGTGCCAGCAGTTTGACAGGGATACACAATGAGCAGTTCTTC.

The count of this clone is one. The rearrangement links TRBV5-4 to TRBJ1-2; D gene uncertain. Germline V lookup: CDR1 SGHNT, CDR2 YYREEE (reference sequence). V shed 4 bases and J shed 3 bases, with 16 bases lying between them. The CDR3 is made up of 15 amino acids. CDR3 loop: CASSDPRLRDYGYTF. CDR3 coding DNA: TGTGCCAGCAGCGACCCAAGACTCCGAGACTATGGCTACACCTTC.

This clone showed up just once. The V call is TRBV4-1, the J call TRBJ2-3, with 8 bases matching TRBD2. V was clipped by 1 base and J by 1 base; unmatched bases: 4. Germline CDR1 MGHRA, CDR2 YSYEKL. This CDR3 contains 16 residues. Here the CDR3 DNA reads TGCGCCAGCAGCCAAGTTACGGGAGGGGGCACAGATACGCAGTATTTT. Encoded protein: CASSQVTGGGTDTQYF.

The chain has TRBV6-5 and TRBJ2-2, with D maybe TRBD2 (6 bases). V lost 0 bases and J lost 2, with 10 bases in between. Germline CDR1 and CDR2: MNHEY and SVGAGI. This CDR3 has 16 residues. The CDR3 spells CASSYSTSSNTGELFF. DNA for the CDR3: TGTGCCAGCAGTTACTCGACTAGTTCCAACACCGGGGAGCTGTTTTTT.

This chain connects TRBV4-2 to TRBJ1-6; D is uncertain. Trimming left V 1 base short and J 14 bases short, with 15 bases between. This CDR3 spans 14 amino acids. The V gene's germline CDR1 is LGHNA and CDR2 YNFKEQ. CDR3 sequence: CASSQAAATGALHF. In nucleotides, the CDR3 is TGTGCCAGCAGCCAAGCGGCCGCGACTGGAGCCCTCCACTTT.

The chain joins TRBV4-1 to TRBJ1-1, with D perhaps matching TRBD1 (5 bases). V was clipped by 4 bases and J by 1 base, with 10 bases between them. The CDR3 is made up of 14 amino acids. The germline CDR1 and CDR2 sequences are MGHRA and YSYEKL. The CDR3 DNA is TGCGCCAGCAGCCGCCCGACAGAGAACACTGAAGCTTTCTTT. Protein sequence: CASSRPTENTEAFF.

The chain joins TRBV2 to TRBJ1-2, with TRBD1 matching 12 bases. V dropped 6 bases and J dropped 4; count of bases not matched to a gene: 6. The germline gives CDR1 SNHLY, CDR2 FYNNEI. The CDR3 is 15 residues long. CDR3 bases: TGTGCCAGCAGGACGGGACAGGGGGCTGGCTATGGCTACACCTTC. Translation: CASRTGQGAGYGYTF.